This TCR beta chain was captured in a study of T cells in Graves' hyperthyroidism and ophthalmopathy. This clonotype was counted many times. The germline V and J ends were trimmed by 0 bases and 5 bases, with 19 bases remaining between them. Per the germline V gene, CDR1 is MNHEY and CDR2 is SVGAGI. The CDR3 extends over 17 amino acids. TCR beta CDR3 regions were amplified from RNA transcripts. Initially, a first-round RT-PCR of the TCR CDR3 employed the HTBI primer set. TCRdb reprocessed the multiplex PCR reads with MiXCR, giving one entry per CDR3 protein. The sample lists 400,000 to 550,000 distinct CDR3 sequences; approximately 24% were seen once.

The receptor was isolated from a woman between 25 and 40 years old with Graves' ophthalmopathy. Sequencing was performed on blood. The chain combines TRBV6-5 with TRBJ2-5; weak D call: TRBD2 (7 bases). The CDR3 spells CASSYSGFAGARETQYF. CDR3 DNA: TGTGCCAGCAGTTACTCGGGGTTCGCGGGGGCGCGGGAGACCCAGTACTTC.